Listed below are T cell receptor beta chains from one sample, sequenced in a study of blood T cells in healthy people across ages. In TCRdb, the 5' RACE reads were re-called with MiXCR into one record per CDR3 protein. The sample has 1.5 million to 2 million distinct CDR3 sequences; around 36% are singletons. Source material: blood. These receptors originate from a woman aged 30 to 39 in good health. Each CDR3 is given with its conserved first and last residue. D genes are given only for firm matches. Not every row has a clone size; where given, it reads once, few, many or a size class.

CDR3: CASSVREGFSSYNEQFF
DNA: TGTGCCAGCAGCGTCCGGGAGGGATTTAGCTCCTACAATGAGCAGTTCTTC
D: TRBD2
J: TRBJ2-1
size: -
V: TRBV9

CDR3: CSARAGDRANTEAFF
DNA: TGCAGTGCTAGAGCCGGAGACAGGGCCAACACTGAAGCTTTCTTT
D: TRBD1
J: TRBJ1-1
size: -
V: TRBV20-1

CDR3: CTSSLVLWASNQPQHF
DNA: TGTACCAGCAGCTTGGTATTGTGGGCTTCCAATCAGCCCCAGCATTTT
D: -
J: TRBJ1-5
size: -
V: TRBV5-6

CDR3: CASSSTSGSRTDTQYF
DNA: TGTGCCAGCAGCTCTACTAGCGGGAGCCGGACAGATACGCAGTATTTT
D: TRBD2
J: TRBJ2-3
size: many
V: TRBV5-5

CDR3: CASTSDRTSTDTQYF
DNA: TGTGCCAGCACCTCGGACAGGACTAGCACAGATACGCAGTATTTT
D: TRBD1
J: TRBJ2-3
size: -
V: TRBV27

CDR3: CASRPWGALGETQYF
DNA: TGTGCCAGCAGGCCCTGGGGGGCTTTGGGGGAGACCCAGTACTTC
D: -
J: TRBJ2-5
size: -
V: TRBV27

CDR3: CAISTGTSGSGYNEQFF
DNA: TGTGCCATCAGTACCGGGACTAGCGGGAGTGGATACAATGAGCAGTTCTTC
D: TRBD2
J: TRBJ2-1
size: -
V: TRBV10-3

CDR3: CATSDFPKLAGEETQYF
DNA: TGTGCCACCAGTGATTTCCCTAAACTAGCGGGAGAAGAGACCCAGTACTTC
D: TRBD2
J: TRBJ2-5
size: few
V: TRBV24-1

CDR3: CASSGGGQYSNQPQHF
DNA: TGTGCCAGCAGTGGCGGGGGACAATATAGCAATCAGCCCCAGCATTTT
D: -
J: TRBJ1-5
size: -
V: TRBV2

CDR3: CAWSVLALGEQFF
DNA: TGTGCCTGGAGTGTACTTGCGTTAGGTGAGCAGTTCTTC
D: -
J: TRBJ2-1
size: -
V: TRBV30

CDR3: CASSYPRGIVVWNEQFF
DNA: TGTGCCAGCAGTTATCCCCGGGGCATTGTGGTGTGGAATGAGCAGTTCTTC
D: -
J: TRBJ2-1
size: -
V: TRBV6-2/TRBV6-3

CDR3: CASSFSRGGGRSSYEQYF
DNA: TGTGCCAGCAGTTTCTCCAGGGGAGGAGGGCGGAGCTCCTACGAGCAGTACTTC
D: -
J: TRBJ2-7
size: -
V: TRBV28

CDR3: CASSQVVRGWEQFF
DNA: TGTGCCAGCAGCCAAGTAGTTCGGGGCTGGGAGCAGTTCTTC
D: -
J: TRBJ2-1
size: many
V: TRBV4-2

CDR3: CASSPGNKQFF
DNA: TGTGCCAGCAGTCCAGGGAATAAGCAGTTCTTC
D: -
J: TRBJ2-1
size: -
V: TRBV27

CDR3: CASGAQLGLAGQAGELFF
DNA: TGCGCCAGCGGCGCCCAACTGGGACTGGCGGGTCAAGCCGGGGAGCTGTTTTTT
D: -
J: TRBJ2-2
size: -
V: TRBV4-1

CDR3: CASSSGQGASFGNQPQHF
DNA: TGTGCCAGCAGCTCGGGACAGGGGGCGTCTTTTGGCAATCAGCCCCAGCATTTT
D: TRBD1
J: TRBJ1-5
size: few
V: TRBV7-9

CDR3: CASSSSRRGVLTDTQYF
DNA: TGCGCCAGCAGCTCCTCGAGGCGGGGAGTCCTCACAGATACGCAGTATTTT
D: -
J: TRBJ2-3
size: few
V: TRBV5-1

CDR3: CSAKTFSLANEKLFF
DNA: TGCAGTGCTAAGACTTTCAGTCTAGCTAATGAAAAACTGTTTTTT
D: -
J: TRBJ1-4
size: few
V: TRBV20-1

CDR3: CSARERDRRSTDTQYF
DNA: TGCAGTGCTAGAGAGAGGGACAGGCGGAGCACAGATACGCAGTATTTT
D: TRBD1
J: TRBJ2-3
size: -
V: TRBV20-1

CDR3: CASSSGTSPPTDTQYF
DNA: TGTGCCAGCAGCTCCGGGACATCGCCTCCCACAGATACGCAGTATTTT
D: -
J: TRBJ2-3
size: few
V: TRBV7-9

CDR3: CASRLRDTWNTEAFF
DNA: TGCGCCAGCAGGCTACGGGACACCTGGAACACTGAAGCTTTCTTT
D: -
J: TRBJ1-1
size: few
V: TRBV10-2

CDR3: CASSYSGAGANTEQFF
DNA: TGTGCCAGCAGTTACTCTGGTGCGGGAGCTAACACTGAGCAGTTCTTC
D: TRBD2
J: TRBJ2-1
size: few
V: TRBV6-6

CDR3: CASSPRSSAGGKNTGELFF
DNA: TGTGCCAGCAGCCCCAGGTCCTCCGCGGGGGGAAAGAACACCGGGGAGCTGTTTTTT
D: TRBD2
J: TRBJ2-2
size: -
V: TRBV7-9

CDR3: CASSYSGNGYTF
DNA: TGTGCCAGCAGTTACTCAGGGAATGGCTACACCTTC
D: -
J: TRBJ1-2
size: few
V: TRBV6-6

CDR3: CASSLQDESYEQYF
DNA: TGTGCCAGCAGCCTTCAGGACGAATCCTACGAGCAGTACTTC
D: -
J: TRBJ2-7
size: -
V: TRBV7-9

CDR3: CASTTTGYSSYEQYF
DNA: TGTGCCAGCACCACGACAGGCTATAGCTCCTACGAGCAGTACTTC
D: -
J: TRBJ2-7
size: -
V: TRBV7-8

CDR3: CSARDWTSGSRTDTQYF
DNA: TGCAGTGCTAGAGATTGGACTAGCGGGAGTCGAACAGATACGCAGTATTTT
D: TRBD2
J: TRBJ2-3
size: -
V: TRBV20-1

CDR3: CSAPDRSDTQYF
DNA: TGCAGTGCTCCTGACAGGTCAGATACGCAGTATTTT
D: -
J: TRBJ2-3
size: many
V: TRBV20-1

CDR3: CASSLGWHTQYF
DNA: TGTGCCAGCAGCTTGGGGTGGCATACGCAGTATTTT
D: -
J: TRBJ2-3
size: -
V: TRBV5-6

CDR3: CASSADRQVSSYEQYF
DNA: TGTGCCAGCTCAGCAGATAGACAGGTCAGCTCCTACGAGCAGTACTTC
D: -
J: TRBJ2-7
size: -
V: TRBV18

CDR3: CASKPQINQPQHF
DNA: TGTGCCAGCAAACCCCAGATTAATCAGCCCCAGCATTTT
D: -
J: TRBJ1-5
size: few
V: TRBV28

CDR3: CASSQVQAGSQPQHF
DNA: TGTGCCAGCAGCCAAGTACAGGCCGGGAGTCAGCCCCAGCATTTT
D: -
J: TRBJ1-5
size: -
V: TRBV4-2

CDR3: CASSQDLAGGGEQFF
DNA: TGTGCCAGCAGTCAAGATTTAGCGGGAGGTGGGGAGCAGTTCTTC
D: TRBD2
J: TRBJ2-1
size: -
V: TRBV4-2

CDR3: CASSWFGRESEAFF
DNA: TGTGCCAGTAGTTGGTTTGGGAGGGAATCTGAAGCTTTCTTT
D: -
J: TRBJ1-1
size: -
V: TRBV25-1

CDR3: CATEAGRGYNEQFF
DNA: TGTGCCACCGAGGCGGGGAGGGGCTACAATGAGCAGTTCTTC
D: TRBD2
J: TRBJ2-1
size: many
V: TRBV24-1

CDR3: CSVGGQGIYEQYF
DNA: TGCAGCGTTGGGGGACAGGGTATATACGAGCAGTACTTC
D: TRBD1
J: TRBJ2-7
size: many
V: TRBV29-1

CDR3: CASSPRTSGIHNEQFF
DNA: TGTGCCAGCAGTCCCCGGACTAGCGGAATTCACAATGAGCAGTTCTTC
D: TRBD2
J: TRBJ2-1
size: many
V: TRBV6-6

CDR3: CASSVVRGATEQFF
DNA: TGTGCCAGCAGTGTAGTAAGGGGAGCTACAGAGCAGTTCTTC
D: -
J: TRBJ2-1
size: -
V: TRBV6-4

CDR3: CAISNNRGGDLYNEQFF
DNA: TGTGCCATCAGTAACAATAGGGGGGGCGACCTCTACAATGAGCAGTTCTTC
D: -
J: TRBJ2-1
size: -
V: TRBV10-3

CDR3: CATSDFGEREQYF
DNA: TGTGCCACCAGTGATTTCGGGGAGCGGGAGCAGTACTTC
D: TRBD2
J: TRBJ2-5
size: few
V: TRBV24-1

CDR3: CASSRSPRNNEQFF
DNA: TGTGCCAGCAGCCGATCTCCACGTAACAATGAGCAGTTCTTC
D: -
J: TRBJ2-1
size: few
V: TRBV3-1

CDR3: CASSLISGPERTQDF
DNA: TGTGCCAGCAGTTTAATTTCGGGCCCGGAAAGGACCCAGGACTTC
D: -
J: TRBJ2-5
size: -
V: TRBV12-3/TRBV12-4

CDR3: CSASYSRGVRETQYF
DNA: TGCAGTGCCAGCTACTCGAGGGGAGTAAGGGAGACCCAGTACTTC
D: -
J: TRBJ2-5
size: few
V: TRBV20-1

CDR3: CASSSVPGNTEAFF
DNA: TGTGCCAGCAGCTCCGTCCCGGGGAACACTGAAGCTTTCTTT
D: -
J: TRBJ1-1
size: -
V: TRBV5-8

CDR3: CASTKRGMGSGANVLTF
DNA: TGTGCCAGCACAAAAAGGGGGATGGGCTCTGGGGCCAACGTCCTGACTTTC
D: -
J: TRBJ2-6
size: few
V: TRBV6-1

CDR3: CASSLDGQGRQPQHF
DNA: TGTGCCAGCAGCTTAGATGGACAGGGGCGGCAGCCCCAGCATTTT
D: TRBD1
J: TRBJ1-5
size: -
V: TRBV11-2

CDR3: CASSPHRNYGYTF
DNA: TGTGCCAGCTCACCACACAGAAACTATGGCTACACCTTC
D: -
J: TRBJ1-2
size: -
V: TRBV18

CDR3: CASSLEPPGGRSAEQFF
DNA: TGCGCCAGCAGCTTGGAACCTCCTGGGGGCAGGTCGGCTGAGCAGTTCTTC
D: -
J: TRBJ2-1
size: once
V: TRBV5-1

CDR3: CASSYRDSPSQETQYF
DNA: TGTGCCAGCAGTTACCGGGACAGTCCGTCCCAAGAGACCCAGTACTTC
D: TRBD1
J: TRBJ2-5
size: few
V: TRBV6-6

CDR3: CASSPDGTGASYEQYF
DNA: TGTGCCAGCAGTCCCGACGGGACAGGGGCGTCTTACGAGCAGTACTTC
D: TRBD1
J: TRBJ2-7
size: -
V: TRBV12-3/TRBV12-4

CDR3: CASSQDMLARETQYF
DNA: TGTGCCAGCAGCCAAGATATGCTAGCGCGAGAGACCCAGTACTTC
D: -
J: TRBJ2-5
size: -
V: TRBV3-1

CDR3: CASSLRTSVYNEQFF
DNA: TGTGCCAGCAGCCTCCGGACTAGCGTATACAATGAGCAGTTCTTC
D: TRBD2
J: TRBJ2-1
size: -
V: TRBV14

CDR3: CARAENNQPQHF
DNA: TGTGCCCGGGCTGAGAACAATCAGCCCCAGCATTTT
D: -
J: TRBJ1-5
size: -
V: TRBV30

CDR3: CASSSFGTVNTEAFF
DNA: TGTGCCAGCAGCTCCTTCGGGACGGTGAACACTGAAGCTTTCTTT
D: -
J: TRBJ1-1
size: -
V: TRBV5-4

CDR3: CASSQVRGNQETQYF
DNA: TGTGCCAGCTCACAGGTCAGAGGCAACCAAGAGACCCAGTACTTC
D: -
J: TRBJ2-5
size: -
V: TRBV18